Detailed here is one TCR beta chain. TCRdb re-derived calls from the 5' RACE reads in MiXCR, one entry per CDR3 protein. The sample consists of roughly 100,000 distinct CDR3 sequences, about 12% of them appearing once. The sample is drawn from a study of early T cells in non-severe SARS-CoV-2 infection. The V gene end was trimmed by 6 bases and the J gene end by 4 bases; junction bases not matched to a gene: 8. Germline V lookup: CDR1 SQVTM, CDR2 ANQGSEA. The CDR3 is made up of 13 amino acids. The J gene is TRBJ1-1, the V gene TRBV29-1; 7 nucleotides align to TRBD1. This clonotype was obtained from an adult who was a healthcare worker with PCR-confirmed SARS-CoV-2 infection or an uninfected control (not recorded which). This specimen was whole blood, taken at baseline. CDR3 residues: CSVRQGTATEAFF. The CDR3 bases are TGCAGCGTCCGACAGGGAACGGCCACTGAAGCTTTCTTT.